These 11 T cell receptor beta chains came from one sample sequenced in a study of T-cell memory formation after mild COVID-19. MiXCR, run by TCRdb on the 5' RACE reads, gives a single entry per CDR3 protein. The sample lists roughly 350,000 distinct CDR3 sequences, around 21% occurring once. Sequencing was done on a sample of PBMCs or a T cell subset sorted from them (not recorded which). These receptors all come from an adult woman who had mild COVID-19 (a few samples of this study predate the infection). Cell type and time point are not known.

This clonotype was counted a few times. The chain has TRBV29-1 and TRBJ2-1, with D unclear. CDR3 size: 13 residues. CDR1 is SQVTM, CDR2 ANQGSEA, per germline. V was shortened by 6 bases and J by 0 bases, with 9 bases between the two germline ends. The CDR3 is CSVGSSSYNEQFF. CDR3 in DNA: TGCAGCGTCGGTAGCAGCTCCTACAATGAGCAGTTCTTC.

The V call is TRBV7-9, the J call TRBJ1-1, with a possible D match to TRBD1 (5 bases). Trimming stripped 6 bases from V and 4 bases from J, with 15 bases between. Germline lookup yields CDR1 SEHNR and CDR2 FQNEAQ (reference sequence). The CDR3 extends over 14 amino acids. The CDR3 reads CASRDGGVSTEAFF. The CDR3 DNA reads TGTGCCAGCAGAGACGGAGGGGTGAGCACTGAAGCTTTCTTT.

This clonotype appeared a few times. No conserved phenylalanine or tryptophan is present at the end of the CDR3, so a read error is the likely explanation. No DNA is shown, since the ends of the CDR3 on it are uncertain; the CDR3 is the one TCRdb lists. CDR3 in amino acids: CASSPGGERDFHL. The rearrangement links TRBV7-9 to TRBJ2-1; the DNA was not used to check the table's D call, TRBD1. Both ends counted, the CDR3 spans 13 residues. Looked up from germline, CDR1 is SEHNR and CDR2 is FQNEAQ (reference sequence).

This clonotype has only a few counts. Here the CDR3 DNA reads TGCAGCGGCACTAGCGGGGCCTACGAGCAGTACTTC. Its translation is CSGTSGAYEQYF. The rearrangement uses TRBV29-1 and TRBJ2-7, with 10 bases matching TRBD2. The CDR3 has 12 residues. The V and J ends lost 7 bases and 2 bases, in that order; junction bases with no gene match: 2. CDR1 SQVTM and CDR2 ANQGSEA come from the germline V gene.

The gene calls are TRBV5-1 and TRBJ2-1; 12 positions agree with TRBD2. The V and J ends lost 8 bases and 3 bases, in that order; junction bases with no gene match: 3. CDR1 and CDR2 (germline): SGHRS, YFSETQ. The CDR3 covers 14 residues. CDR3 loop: CASRLAGDYNEQFF. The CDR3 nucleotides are TGCGCCAGTCGACTAGCGGGAGACTACAATGAGCAGTTCTTC.

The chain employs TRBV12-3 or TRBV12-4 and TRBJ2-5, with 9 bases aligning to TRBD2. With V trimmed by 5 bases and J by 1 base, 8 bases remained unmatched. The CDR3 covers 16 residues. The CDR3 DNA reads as TGTGCCAGCAGTCCCAAGCGGGGGGCCTCCCAAGAGACCCAGTACTTC. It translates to CASSPKRGASQETQYF.

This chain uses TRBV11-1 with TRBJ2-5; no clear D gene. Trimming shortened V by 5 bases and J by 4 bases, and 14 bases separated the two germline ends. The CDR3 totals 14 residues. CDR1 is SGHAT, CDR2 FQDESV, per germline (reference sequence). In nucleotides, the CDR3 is TGTGCCAGCAGCAACAAAGGGTGGGCAGAGACCCAGTACTTC. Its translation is CASSNKGWAETQYF.

The DNA for the CDR3 is TGCGCCAGCAGCTTGGAGACCCAAGACAGGGGGACTGAAGCTTTCTTT. This codes for CASSLETQDRGTEAFF. The V call is TRBV5-1, the J call TRBJ1-1, with 9 bases fitting TRBD1. The germline V gene has CDR1 SGHRS and CDR2 YFSETQ. The CDR3 totals 16 residues. Trimming removed 0 bases from V and 5 bases from J; junction bases left unmatched: 8.

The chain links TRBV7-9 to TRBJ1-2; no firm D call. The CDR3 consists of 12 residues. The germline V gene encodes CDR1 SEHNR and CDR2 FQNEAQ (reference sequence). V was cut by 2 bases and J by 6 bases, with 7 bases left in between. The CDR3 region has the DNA TGTGCCAGCAGCTTATCTGGGGATGGCTACACCTTC. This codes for CASSLSGDGYTF.

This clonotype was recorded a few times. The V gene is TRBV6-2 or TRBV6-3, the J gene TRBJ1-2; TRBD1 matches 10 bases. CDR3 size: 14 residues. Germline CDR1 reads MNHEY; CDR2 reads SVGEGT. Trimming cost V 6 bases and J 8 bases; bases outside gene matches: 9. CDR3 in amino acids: CASRLPGTGDGYTF. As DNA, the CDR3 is TGTGCCAGCAGACTACCCGGGACAGGGGACGGCTACACCTTC.

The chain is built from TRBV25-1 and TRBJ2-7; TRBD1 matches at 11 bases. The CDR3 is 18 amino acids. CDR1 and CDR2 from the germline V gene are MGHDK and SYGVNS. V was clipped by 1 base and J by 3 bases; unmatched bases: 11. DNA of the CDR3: TGTGCCAGCAGTGAATGGACAGGGGGCAAGACGGAGATCTACGAGCAGTACTTC. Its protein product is CASSEWTGGKTEIYEQYF.